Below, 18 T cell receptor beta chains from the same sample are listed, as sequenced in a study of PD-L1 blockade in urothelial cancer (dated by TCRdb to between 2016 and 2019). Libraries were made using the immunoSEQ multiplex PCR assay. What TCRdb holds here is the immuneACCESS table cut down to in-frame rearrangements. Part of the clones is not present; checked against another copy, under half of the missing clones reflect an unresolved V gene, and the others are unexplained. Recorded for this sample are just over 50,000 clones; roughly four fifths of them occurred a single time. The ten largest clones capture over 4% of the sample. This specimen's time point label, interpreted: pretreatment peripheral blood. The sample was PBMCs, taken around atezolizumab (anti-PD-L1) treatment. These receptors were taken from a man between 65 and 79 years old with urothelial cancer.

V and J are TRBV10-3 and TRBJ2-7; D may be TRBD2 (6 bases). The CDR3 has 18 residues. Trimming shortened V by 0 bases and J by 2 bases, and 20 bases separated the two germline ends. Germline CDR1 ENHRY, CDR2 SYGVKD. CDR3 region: CAISESLSSGPTAYEQYF. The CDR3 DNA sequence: TGTGCCATCAGTGAGTCGTTGTCCAGCGGGCCTACTGCCTACGAGCAGTACTTC.

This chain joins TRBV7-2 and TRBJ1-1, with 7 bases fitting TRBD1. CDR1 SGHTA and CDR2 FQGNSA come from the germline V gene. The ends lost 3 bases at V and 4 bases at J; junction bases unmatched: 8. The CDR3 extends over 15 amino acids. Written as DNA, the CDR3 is TGTGCCAGCAGCTTGGGGGACAGCCGGTTCACTGAAGCTTTCTTT. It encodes CASSLGDSRFTEAFF.

Here the CDR3 reads CSVEPRGRNEQYF. The CDR3 bases are TGCAGCGTTGAACCTAGGGGGCGGAACGAGCAGTACTTC. The chain couples TRBV29-1 to TRBJ2-7; 7 nucleotides agree with TRBD1. The length of the CDR3 is 13 residues. Germline-derived CDR1 and CDR2 are SQVTM and ANQGSEA. With 2 bases clipped from V and 5 bases from J, the junction kept 6 bases outside the gene matches.

The CDR3: CASRQGASGNTIYF. DNA for the CDR3: TGTGCCAGCAGACAGGGGGCGTCTGGAAACACCATATATTTT. The chain is built from TRBV7-8 and TRBJ1-3; TRBD1 matches 9 bases. This CDR3 is 14 amino acids long. Germline V gives CDR1 SGHVS, CDR2 FQNEAQ. Germline trimming cut 6 bases from V and 1 base from J; bases unmatched to any gene: 1.

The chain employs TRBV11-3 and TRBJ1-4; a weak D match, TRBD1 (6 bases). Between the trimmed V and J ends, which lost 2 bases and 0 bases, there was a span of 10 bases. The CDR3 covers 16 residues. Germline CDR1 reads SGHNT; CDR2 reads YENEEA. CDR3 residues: CASSLRQATTNEKLFF. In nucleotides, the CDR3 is TGTGCCAGCAGCTTAAGACAGGCAACAACTAATGAAAAACTGTTTTTT.

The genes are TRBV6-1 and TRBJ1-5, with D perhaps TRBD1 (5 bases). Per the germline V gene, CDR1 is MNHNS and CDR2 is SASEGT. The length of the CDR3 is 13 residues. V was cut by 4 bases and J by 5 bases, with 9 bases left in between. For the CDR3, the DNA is TGTGCCAGCAGTGGCAGGGTTTATCAGCCCCAGCATTTT. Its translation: CASSGRVYQPQHF.

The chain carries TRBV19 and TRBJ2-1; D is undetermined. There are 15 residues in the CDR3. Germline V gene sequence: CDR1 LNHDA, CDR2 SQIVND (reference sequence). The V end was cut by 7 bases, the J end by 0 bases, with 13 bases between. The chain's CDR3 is CASTPAFSSYNEQFF. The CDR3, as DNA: TGTGCCAGTACTCCCGCGTTCTCCTCCTACAATGAGCAGTTCTTC.

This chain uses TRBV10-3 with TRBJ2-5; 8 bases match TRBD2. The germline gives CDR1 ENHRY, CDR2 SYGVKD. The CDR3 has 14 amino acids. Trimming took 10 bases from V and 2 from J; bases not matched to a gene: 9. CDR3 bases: TGTGCCACCGCAATAAGCGGGGGACAAGAGACCCAGTACTTC. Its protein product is CATAISGGQETQYF.

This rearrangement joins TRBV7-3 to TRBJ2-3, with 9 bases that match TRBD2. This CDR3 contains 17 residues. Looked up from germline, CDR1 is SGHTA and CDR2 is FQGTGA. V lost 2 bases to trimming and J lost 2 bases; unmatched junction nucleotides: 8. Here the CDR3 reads CASSLGAPSGVTDTQYF. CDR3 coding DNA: TGTGCCAGCAGCTTAGGGGCGCCTAGCGGGGTCACAGATACGCAGTATTTT.

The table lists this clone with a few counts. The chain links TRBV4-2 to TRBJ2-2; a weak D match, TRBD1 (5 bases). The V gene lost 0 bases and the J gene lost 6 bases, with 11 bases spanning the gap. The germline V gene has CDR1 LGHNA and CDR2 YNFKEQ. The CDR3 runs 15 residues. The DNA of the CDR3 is TGTGCCAGCAGCCAAGAGAAGGGGCCTCCCGGGGAGCTGTTTTTT. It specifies CASSQEKGPPGELFF.

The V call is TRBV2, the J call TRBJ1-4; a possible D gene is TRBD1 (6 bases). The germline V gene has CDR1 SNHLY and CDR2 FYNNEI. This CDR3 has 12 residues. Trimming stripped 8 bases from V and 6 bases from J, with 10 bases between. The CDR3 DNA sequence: TGTGCCAGCCGTGGGGGCGATGAAAAACTGTTTTTT. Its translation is CASRGGDEKLFF.

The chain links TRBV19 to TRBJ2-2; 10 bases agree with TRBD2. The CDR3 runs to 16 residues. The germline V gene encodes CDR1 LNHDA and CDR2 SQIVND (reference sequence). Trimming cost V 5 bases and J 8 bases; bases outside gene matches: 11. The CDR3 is CASSLRTSGFKGELFF. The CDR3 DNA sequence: TGTGCCAGTAGTCTAAGGACTAGCGGCTTTAAGGGGGAGCTGTTTTTT.

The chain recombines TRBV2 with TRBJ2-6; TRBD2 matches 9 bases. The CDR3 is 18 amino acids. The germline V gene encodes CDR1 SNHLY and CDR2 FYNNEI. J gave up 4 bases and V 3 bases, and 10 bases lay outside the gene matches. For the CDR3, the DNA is TGTGCCAGCAGTGAGGGCGGGAGGGCCGCAGGGGGGGCCAACGTCCTGACTTTC. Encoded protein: CASSEGGRAAGGANVLTF.

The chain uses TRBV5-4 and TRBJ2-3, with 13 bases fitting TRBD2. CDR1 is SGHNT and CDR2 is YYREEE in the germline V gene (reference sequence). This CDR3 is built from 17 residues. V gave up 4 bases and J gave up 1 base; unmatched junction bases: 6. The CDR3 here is CASSPTSGGQGTDTQYF. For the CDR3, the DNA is TGTGCCAGCAGCCCGACTAGCGGGGGGCAGGGCACAGATACGCAGTATTTT. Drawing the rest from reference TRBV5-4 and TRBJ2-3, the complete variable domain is ETGVTQSPTHLIKTRGQQVTLRCSSQSGHNTVSWYQQALGQGPQFIFQYYREEENGRGNFPPRFSGLQFPNYSSELNVNALELDDSALYLCASSPTSGGQGTDTQYFGPGTRLTVL.

This CDR3 is CASSVVASISVNEQFF. CDR3 DNA sequence: TGTGCCAGCAGCGTAGTGGCTAGTATCTCTGTCAATGAGCAGTTCTTC. V and J are TRBV9 and TRBJ2-1; D uncertain. Trimming removed 0 bases at V and 6 bases at J, with 16 bases between. This CDR3 region has 16 residues. Germline V gene lookup returns CDR1 SGDLS and CDR2 YYNGEE.

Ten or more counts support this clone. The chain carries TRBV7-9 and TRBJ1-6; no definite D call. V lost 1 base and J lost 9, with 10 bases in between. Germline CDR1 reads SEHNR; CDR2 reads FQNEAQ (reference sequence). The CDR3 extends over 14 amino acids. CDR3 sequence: CASSLGTITSPLHF. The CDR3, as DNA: TGTGCCAGCAGCTTAGGAACTATAACTTCACCCCTCCACTTT.

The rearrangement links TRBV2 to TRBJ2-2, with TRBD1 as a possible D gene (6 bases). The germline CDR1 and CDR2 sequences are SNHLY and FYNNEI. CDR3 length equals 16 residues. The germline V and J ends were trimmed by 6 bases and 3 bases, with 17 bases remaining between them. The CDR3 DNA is TGTGCCAGCAGCGACTCAGGGGCGAGCGACACCGGGGAGCTGTTTTTT. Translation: CASSDSGASDTGELFF.

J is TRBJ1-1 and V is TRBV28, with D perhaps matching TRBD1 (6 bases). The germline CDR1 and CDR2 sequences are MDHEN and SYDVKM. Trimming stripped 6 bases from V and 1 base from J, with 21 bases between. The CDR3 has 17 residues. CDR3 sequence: CASSESDRLSTNTEAFF. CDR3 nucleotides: TGTGCCAGCAGCGAATCCGACAGGTTATCTACGAACACTGAAGCTTTCTTT.